One and the same sample provided the 19 T cell receptor beta chains below, sequenced in a study of tumor-infiltrating lymphocytes in localized non-small cell lung cancer. Assay: immunoSEQ multiplex PCR; the TCRdb copy retains only in-frame clones and omits some. The sample shows roughly 12,000 clones, approximately 66% of them seen only once. Sequencing used lung tumor tissue. These TCRs come from a human donor with non-small cell lung cancer.

This clone was seen a few times. The rearrangement uses TRBV7-2 and TRBJ2-7; 7 nucleotides line up with TRBD1. Trimming took 5 bases from V and 0 from J; bases not matched to a gene: 4. The CDR3 runs 14 residues. CDR1 is SGHTA and CDR2 is FQGNSA in the germline V gene. The CDR3: CASSPTGTSYEQYF. In nucleotides, the CDR3 is TGTGCCAGCAGCCCGACAGGGACCTCCTACGAGCAGTACTTC.

This chain connects TRBV18 to TRBJ2-1; 13 nucleotides agree with TRBD2. Germline lookup yields CDR1 KGHSH and CDR2 LQKENI. The CDR3 covers 17 residues. J gave up 9 bases and V 1 base, and 9 bases lay outside the gene matches. The CDR3 sequence is CASSPRTSGGLVGEQFF. CDR3 sequence (DNA): TGTGCCAGCTCACCACGGACTAGCGGGGGCCTAGTGGGTGAGCAGTTCTTC.

V and J are TRBV4-1 and TRBJ2-5; possible D gene TRBD1, 7 bases. CDR1 MGHRA and CDR2 YSYEKL come from the germline V gene. Trimming took off 4 bases at V and 5 bases at J, with 17 bases between the two ends. The CDR3 totals 15 residues. The CDR3 loop is CASSLRRGLGETQYF. The CDR3 nucleotides are TGCGCCAGCAGCCTGCGGAGGGGGCTGGGGGAGACCCAGTACTTC.

V gene TRBV13 combines with J gene TRBJ2-7; TRBD1 is a possible D gene (5 bases). CDR1 PRHDT and CDR2 FYEKMQ come from the germline V gene (reference sequence). Deletions cut 2 bases from V and 8 bases from J, with 19 bases between. The CDR3 contains 15 residues. In DNA form, the CDR3 reads TGTGCCAGCAGCTTATCGTTGACAGCCGGACCACAGCAGTACTTC. Translated: CASSLSLTAGPQQYF.

The chain links TRBV7-9 to TRBJ1-6; D uncertain. Germline assignment: CDR1 SEHNR and CDR2 FQNEAQ (reference sequence). V was cut by 10 bases and J by 8 bases, with 6 bases left in between. The CDR3 spans 10 residues. CDR3 region: CAIGDSPLHF. The DNA for the CDR3 is TGTGCCATCGGAGATTCACCCCTCCACTTT.

The gene calls are TRBV30 and TRBJ1-1; maybe TRBD1 (5 bases). The V and J ends lost 1 base and 1 base respectively, with 10 bases between them. Germline V gene lookup returns CDR1 GTSNPN and CDR2 SVGIG (reference sequence). CDR3 length: 14 residues. This CDR3 is CAWSARQPNTEAFF. The CDR3 coding sequence is TGTGCCTGGAGTGCGAGACAGCCGAACACTGAAGCTTTCTTT.

The rearrangement uses TRBV10-1 and TRBJ1-1, with D hard to call. Germline assignment: CDR1 WNHNN and CDR2 SYGVQD (reference sequence). The CDR3 runs 12 residues. V gave up 7 bases and J gave up 1 base, with 7 bases separating them. As DNA, the CDR3 is TGCGCCAGCACTCCAGCGAACACTGAAGCTTTCTTT. Protein sequence: CASTPANTEAFF.

The chain carries TRBV7-9 and TRBJ2-7, with a weak D call TRBD2 (5 bases). Trimming took 7 bases from V and 3 from J, leaving 10 bases between them. Germline CDR1 reads SEHNR; CDR2 reads FQNEAQ (reference sequence). This CDR3 has 12 residues. The CDR3 loop is CASTIGGYEQYF. CDR3 bases: TGTGCCAGCACCATTGGAGGCTACGAGCAGTACTTC.

The V call is TRBV6-6, the J call TRBJ2-5; D gene unclear. CDR3 length equals 12 residues. Between the trimmed V and J ends, which lost 4 bases and 4 bases, there was a span of 7 bases. The germline gives CDR1 MNHNY, CDR2 SVGAGI (reference sequence). As DNA, the CDR3 is TGTGCCAGCAGTTTTGGGCCAGAGACCCAGTACTTC. This sequence encodes CASSFGPETQYF.

The chain employs TRBV18 and TRBJ1-2, with a weak D call TRBD1 (5 bases). The CDR3 extends over 13 amino acids. Between the trimmed V and J ends, which lost 2 bases and 8 bases, there was a span of 12 bases. Germline loops: CDR1 KGHSH, CDR2 LQKENI. CDR3 coding DNA: TGTGCCAGCTCACCAGGGGCCCGGCGGGGCTACACCTTC. Translated: CASSPGARRGYTF. Drawing the rest from reference TRBV18 and TRBJ1-2, the complete variable domain is NAGVMQNPRHLVRRRGQEARLRCSPMKGHSHVYWYRQLPEEGLKFMVYLQKENIIDESGMPKERFSAEFPKEGPSILRIQQVVRGDSAAYFCASSPGARRGYTFGSGTRLTVV.

This chain links TRBV6-5 with TRBJ1-6; D is perhaps TRBD1 (6 bases). V was shortened by 0 bases and J by 8 bases, with 14 bases between the two germline ends. The CDR3 length is 16 residues. Germline V CDR1 and CDR2: MNHEY, SVGAGI. CDR3 in amino acids: CASSYSGGRGDSPLHF. CDR3 coding DNA: TGTGCCAGCAGTTACTCGGGGGGGCGCGGGGATTCACCCCTCCACTTT.

This sequence joins TRBV19 and TRBJ1-4; D uncertain. The germline CDR1 and CDR2 sequences are LNHDA and SQIVND (reference sequence). The V end lost 3 bases, the J end lost 8 bases, and 10 bases lay between the germline ends. This CDR3 has 13 amino acids. Here the CDR3 DNA reads TGTGCCAGTAGTATCCAGGCGGTGGAAAAACTGTTTTTT. This encodes CASSIQAVEKLFF.

The J gene is TRBJ2-3, the V gene TRBV7-9; a weak D match, TRBD2 (6 bases). The CDR3 length is 14 residues. Looked up from germline, CDR1 is SEHNR and CDR2 is FQNEAQ (reference sequence). The V gene lost 3 bases and the J gene lost 2 bases, with 9 bases spanning the gap. The CDR3 loop reads CASSLGTLTDTQYF. The CDR3, as DNA: TGTGCCAGCAGCTTGGGGACTCTCACAGATACGCAGTATTTT.

This chain uses TRBV2 with TRBJ1-2; TRBD1 aligns across 10 bases. The germline V gene has CDR1 SNHLY and CDR2 FYNNEI. This CDR3 contains 15 residues. With 5 bases clipped from V and 4 bases from J, the junction kept 7 bases outside the gene matches. This CDR3 is CASSPSGTGAYGYTF. The CDR3 DNA follows: TGTGCCAGCAGTCCCTCCGGGACAGGGGCCTATGGCTACACCTTC.

By its share, this clone is medium-sized. This chain connects TRBV2 to TRBJ2-7, with D possibly matching TRBD1 (6 bases). V shed 3 bases and J shed 3 bases, with 9 bases lying between them. CDR3 length equals 13 residues. Germline V gene data show CDR1 as SNHLY and CDR2 as FYNNEI. The CDR3 protein is CASSDRGDYEQYF. CDR3 DNA sequence: TGTGCCAGCAGTGACAGGGGTGACTACGAGCAGTACTTC.

This sequence joins TRBV18 and TRBJ2-1; 12 nucleotides align to TRBD2. The length of the CDR3 is 17 residues. Looked up from germline, CDR1 is KGHSH and CDR2 is LQKENI. V gave up 4 bases and J gave up 8 bases; unmatched junction bases: 12. The CDR3 bases are TGTGCCAGCTCACAGCTCGTGACTAGCGGGGGCCGCGATGAGCAGTTCTTC. Translation gives CASSQLVTSGGRDEQFF.

V is TRBV15 and J is TRBJ2-5; possibly TRBD2 for D (5 bases). From germline, CDR1 is LNHNV and CDR2 YYDKDF (reference sequence). This CDR3 spans 11 amino acids. The V gene lost 5 bases and the J gene lost 9 bases, with 10 bases spanning the gap. The CDR3 region has the DNA TGTGCCACCAGCTCGGGGTGGGCCCAGTACTTC. This translates into CATSSGWAQYF.

This chain links TRBV15 with TRBJ1-2, with D tentatively TRBD1 (5 bases). The V gene lost 6 bases and the J gene lost 4 bases, with 15 bases spanning the gap. Germline V gene sequence: CDR1 LNHNV, CDR2 YYDKDF (reference sequence). The CDR3 extends over 14 amino acids. The CDR3 bases are TGTGCCACCAGTTCAGGGAATCGGCCCTATGGCTACACCTTC. This gives the protein CATSSGNRPYGYTF.

V is TRBV18 and J is TRBJ1-1, with TRBD1 as a possible D gene (5 bases). The germline V gene encodes CDR1 KGHSH and CDR2 LQKENI. This CDR3 has 15 residues. Trimming took off 6 bases at V and 0 bases at J, with 14 bases between the two ends. The CDR3 bases are TGTGCCAGCTCGCCCGCACAGGAGATGAACACTGAAGCTTTCTTT. It codes for CASSPAQEMNTEAFF. The variable domain in full, with the rest retrieved from reference TRBV18 and TRBJ1-1, is NAGVMQNPRHLVRRRGQEARLRCSPMKGHSHVYWYRQLPEEGLKFMVYLQKENIIDESGMPKERFSAEFPKEGPSILRIQQVVRGDSAAYFCASSPAQEMNTEAFFGQGTRLTVV.